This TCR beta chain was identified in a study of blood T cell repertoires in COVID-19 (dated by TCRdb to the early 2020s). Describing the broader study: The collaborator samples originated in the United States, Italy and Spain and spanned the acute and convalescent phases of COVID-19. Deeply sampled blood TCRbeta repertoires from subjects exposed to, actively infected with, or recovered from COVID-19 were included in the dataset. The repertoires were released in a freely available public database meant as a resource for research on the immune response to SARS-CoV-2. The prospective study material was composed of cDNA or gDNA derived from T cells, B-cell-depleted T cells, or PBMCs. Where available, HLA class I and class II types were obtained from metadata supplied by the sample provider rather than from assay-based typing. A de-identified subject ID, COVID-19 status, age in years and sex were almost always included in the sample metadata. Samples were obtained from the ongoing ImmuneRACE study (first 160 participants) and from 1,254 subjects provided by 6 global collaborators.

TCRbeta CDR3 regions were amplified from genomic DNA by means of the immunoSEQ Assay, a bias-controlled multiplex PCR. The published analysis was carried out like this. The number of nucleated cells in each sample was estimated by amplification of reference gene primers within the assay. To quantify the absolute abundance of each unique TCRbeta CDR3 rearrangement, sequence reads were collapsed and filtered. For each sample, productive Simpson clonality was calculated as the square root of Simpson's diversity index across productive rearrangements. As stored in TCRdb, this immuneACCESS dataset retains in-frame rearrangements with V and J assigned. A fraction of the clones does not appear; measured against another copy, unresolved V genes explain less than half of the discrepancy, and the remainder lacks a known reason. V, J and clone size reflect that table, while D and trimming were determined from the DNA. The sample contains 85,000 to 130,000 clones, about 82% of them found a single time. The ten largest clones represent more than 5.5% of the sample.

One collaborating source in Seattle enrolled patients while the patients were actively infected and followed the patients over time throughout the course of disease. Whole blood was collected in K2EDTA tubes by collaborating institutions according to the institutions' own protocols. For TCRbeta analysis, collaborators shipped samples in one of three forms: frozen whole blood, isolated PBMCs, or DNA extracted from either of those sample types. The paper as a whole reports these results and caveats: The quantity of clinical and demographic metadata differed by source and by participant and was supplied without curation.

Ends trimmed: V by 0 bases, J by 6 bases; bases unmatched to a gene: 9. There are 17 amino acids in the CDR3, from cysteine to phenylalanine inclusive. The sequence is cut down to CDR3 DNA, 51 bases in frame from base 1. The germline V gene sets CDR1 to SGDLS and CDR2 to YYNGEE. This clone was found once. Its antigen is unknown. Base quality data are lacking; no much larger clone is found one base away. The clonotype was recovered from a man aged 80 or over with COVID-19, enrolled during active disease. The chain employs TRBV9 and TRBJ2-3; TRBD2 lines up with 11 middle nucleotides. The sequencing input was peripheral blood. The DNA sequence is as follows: TGTGCCAGCAGCGTAGGATCTAGCGGGAGGCGGGCCGATACGCAGTATTTT. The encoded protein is CASSVGSSGRRADTQYF.